The rows below give T cell receptor beta chains drawn from one sample of a study of blood T cell repertoires in COVID-19. Sequencing was performed with immunoSEQ multiplex PCR; in TCRdb, only in-frame clones are kept and a portion is missing. The sample carries 95,000 to 150,000 clones, about 87% recorded once. Sequenced: peripheral blood. The receptors shown here come from a woman in her 70s with acute or convalescent COVID-19. Each CDR3 is given with its conserved first and last residue. Fields, in order: D gene, J gene, V gene, clone size, CDR3 protein, CDR3 DNA. A D gene is named only where the DNA matches it firmly. Expanded clones are given a class, and other clones once, few, many or no size at all.

- | TRBJ1-1 | TRBV4-1 | - | CASSQPNRADTEAFF | TGCGCCAGCAGCCAACCGAACAGGGCTGACACTGAAGCTTTCTTT
TRBD1 | TRBJ1-5 | TRBV15 | - | CATSRDKGANQPQHF | TGTGCCACCAGCAGAGATAAGGGGGCAAATCAGCCCCAGCATTTT
TRBD1 | TRBJ1-4 | TRBV3-1/TRBV3-2 | once | CASSQAAGTGANEKLFF | TGTGCCAGCAGCCAAGCTGCCGGGACAGGGGCCAATGAAAAACTGTTTTTT
TRBD1 | TRBJ1-5 | TRBV19 | - | CASSVQGVQSNQPQHF | TGTGCCAGTAGTGTCCAGGGGGTACAAAGCAATCAGCCCCAGCATTTT
TRBD1 | TRBJ1-4 | TRBV5-4 | - | CASSAGAGGAQGENEKLFF | TGTGCCAGCAGCGCGGGGGCCGGGGGCGCACAGGGGGAAAATGAAAAACTGTTTTTT
- | TRBJ1-2 | TRBV9 | - | CASSPSGGGFYGYTF | TGTGCCAGCAGCCCTTCGGGGGGAGGGTTTTATGGCTACACCTTC
TRBD2 | TRBJ2-3 | TRBV10-1 | once | CASSDNTAGGLTDTQYF | TGCGCCAGCAGTGACAATACAGCGGGGGGACTCACAGATACGCAGTATTTT
TRBD1 | TRBJ1-5 | TRBV27 | - | CASSLLGTGDQPQHF | TGTGCCAGCAGTTTGCTAGGGACAGGGGACCAGCCCCAGCATTTT
- | TRBJ2-1 | TRBV24-1 | - | CATSGAGWDSSSYNEQFF | TGTGCCACCAGTGGGGCGGGGTGGGACAGCTCCTCCTACAATGAGCAGTTCTTC
TRBD2 | TRBJ2-2 | TRBV4-1 | once | CASSRTSGGRGGELFF | TGCGCCAGCAGTAGAACTAGCGGGGGGCGGGGCGGGGAGCTGTTTTTT
- | TRBJ2-7 | TRBV24-1 | once | CATSKPRGRPAYEQYF | TGTGCCACCAGTAAGCCACGGGGGAGGCCTGCCTACGAGCAGTACTTC
- | TRBJ2-5 | TRBV4-1 | - | CASSQVFRETQYF | TGCGCCAGCAGCCAAGTGTTCCGAGAGACCCAGTACTTC
TRBD1 | TRBJ1-5 | TRBV7-9 | - | CASSSGQGLSQPQHF | TGTGCCAGCAGCTCGGGACAGGGGTTGAGTCAGCCCCAGCATTTT
- | TRBJ2-2 | TRBV5-1 | - | CASSLQNTGELFF | TGCGCCAGCAGCTTACAGAACACCGGGGAGCTGTTTTTT
- | TRBJ1-1 | TRBV6-6 | - | CASSTQGFRNTEAFF | TGTGCCAGCAGTACACAGGGCTTCAGAAACACTGAAGCTTTCTTT
- | TRBJ1-6 | TRBV28 | - | CASWTVLYNSPLHF | TGTGCCAGCTGGACAGTCCTCTATAATTCACCCCTCCACTTT
- | TRBJ1-5 | TRBV28 | - | CASSLLAGGQPQHF | TGTGCCAGCAGTCTCCTGGCTGGGGGGCAGCCCCAGCATTTT
- | TRBJ1-2 | TRBV5-1 | once | CASGARDYGYTF | TGCGCCAGCGGGGCAAGGGACTATGGCTACACCTTC
TRBD2 | TRBJ2-5 | TRBV7-7 | - | CASSPAGGLLEETQYF | TGTGCCAGCAGCCCAGCGGGGGGTCTCCTCGAGGAGACCCAGTACTTC
TRBD1 | TRBJ2-1 | TRBV12-3/TRBV12-4 | - | CASGTGGNEQFF | TGTGCCAGCGGGACAGGGGGCAATGAGCAGTTCTTC
TRBD1 | TRBJ1-6 | TRBV27 | - | CASSRTGARPLHF | TGTGCCAGCAGCCGGACAGGGGCTCGGCCCCTCCACTTT
TRBD1 | TRBJ2-7 | TRBV6-5 | - | CASMGTGALYEQYF | TGTGCCAGCATGGGGACAGGGGCCCTGTACGAGCAGTACTTC
TRBD1 | TRBJ2-7 | TRBV7-8 | few | CASTARTGGHEQYF | TGTGCCAGCACCGCTAGGACAGGGGGCCACGAGCAGTACTTC
TRBD1 | TRBJ1-2 | TRBV2 | - | CANQFGTGVRYTF | TGTGCCAACCAGTTTGGGACAGGGGTTCGCTACACCTTC
- | TRBJ1-6 | TRBV7-8 | once | CASSLVGTSGYNSPLHF | TGTGCCAGCAGCTTAGTAGGGACATCTGGGTATAATTCACCCCTCCACTTT
TRBD1 | TRBJ2-7 | TRBV5-1 | - | CASTSGRQGNEQYF | TGCGCCAGCACCTCCGGTAGACAGGGAAACGAGCAGTACTTC
TRBD1 | TRBJ1-1 | TRBV28 | - | CASSPGQGALTEAFF | TGTGCCAGCAGTCCCGGACAGGGGGCGTTGACTGAAGCTTTCTTT
- | TRBJ1-5 | TRBV5-1 | - | CASSLAPGDGQPQHF | TGCGCCAGCAGCTTGGCCCCAGGGGACGGACAGCCCCAGCATTTT
- | TRBJ2-7 | TRBV7-2 | - | CASSLGGGLYEQYF | TGTGCCAGCAGCTTAGGAGGAGGACTCTACGAGCAGTACTTC
- | TRBJ1-4 | TRBV15 | - | CATSRVGGSEKLFF | TGTGCCACCAGCAGAGTTGGGGGGAGTGAAAAACTGTTTTTT
TRBD1 | TRBJ2-7 | TRBV10-3 | - | CAIRRQGVRYEQYF | TGTGCCATCAGACGACAGGGGGTCCGCTACGAGCAGTACTTC